The clone carrying this TCR beta chain was counted a single time. TCRdb's table, derived via immunoSEQ multiplex PCR, lists solely in-frame clones and lacks some. This table holds fewer than 110,000 clones, more than 75% found once. The source of the sample is a study of blood T cell repertoires in COVID-19. The clonotype was recovered from a human donor in a cohort sampled during active COVID-19. The source material was peripheral blood.

CDR3 sequence (DNA): TGTGCTACCACCTGGGGGGGTTTGGGGAATGAGCAGTTCTTC. It is translated as CATTWGGLGNEQFF. The chain is built from TRBV6-5 and TRBJ2-1; 7 nucleotides align to TRBD2. Per the germline V gene, CDR1 is MNHEY and CDR2 is SVGAGI. The CDR3 runs to 14 residues.